The clone carrying this TCR beta chain was seen more than once but under ten times. The antigen is unknown. The CDR3 totals 17 residues. V lost 4 bases to trimming and J lost 4 bases; unmatched junction nucleotides: 14. In germline, CDR1 is GTSNPN, CDR2 SVGIG (reference sequence). With 60 Vbeta and 13 Jbeta primers, the PCR was carried out. The method was immunoSEQ multiplex PCR; TCRdb's version includes in-frame clones alone and lacks a portion of them. The table lists roughly 140,000 clones, around 77% of them singletons, with approximately 4.9% in the top ten. This sample was taken from a study of cytomegalovirus exposure and HLA in healthy donors. Study findings and constraints: There were reportedly fewer N-insertions in an Asian-associated ancestry cluster than the roughly 670-donor mean, in a later analysis.

The clonotype was recovered from a woman aged 45-65 years in good health and CMV-seronegative. The V and J genes are TRBV30 and TRBJ2-7, with 12 bases aligning to TRBD1. The specimen sequenced was PBMCs. The CDR3 DNA reads TGTGCCTGGACCCCGGGACAGGGGGCGCTTAGTTCTTACGAGCAGTACTTC. Translation gives CAWTPGQGALSSYEQYF.